This T cell receptor (beta chain) was documented in a study of cytotoxic CD8 clonotypes in ibrutinib-treated CLL. Study-level findings and limits: The study found clonality rose at ibrutinib response, then fell toward baseline at progression.

Looked up from germline, CDR1 is SSHAT and CDR2 is FNYEAQ (reference sequence). The V gene end was trimmed by 5 bases and the J gene end by 7 bases; junction bases not matched to a gene: 12. The CDR3 totals 16 residues. Using immunoSEQ multiplex PCR, the repertoire was profiled, and TCRdb retains in-frame clones only, with some absent. This table holds around 50,000 clones, roughly three fifths found once. This clone was detected only a few times. Its antigen is unknown. The specimen was PBMCs, collected after 24 months of ibrutinib treatment. The sequence was obtained from a human donor with chronic lymphocytic leukemia. This chain uses TRBV7-7 with TRBJ2-2; 8 bases are shared with TRBD1. This chain's CDR3 is CASSAGQGKVSGELFF. The CDR3 DNA reads as TGTGCCAGCAGCGCCGGACAGGGAAAGGTGAGCGGGGAGCTGTTTTTT.